This TCR beta chain was identified in a study of identifying expanded T cells in peripheral blood. V was cut by 5 bases and J by 3 bases, with 16 bases left in between. The CDR3 runs 15 residues. Germline V gives CDR1 WSHSY, CDR2 SAAADI. Worth noting for this clone: The antigen remains undetermined.

Clones were read by immunoSEQ multiplex PCR, and TCRdb kept only the in-frame ones, dropping some. The sample yields about 78,000 clones, approximately 85% seen once. Study outcomes and limitations: Clone count variance between approximately two-week samples rose with total template count.

V usage is TRBV10-2 and J usage is TRBJ1-2; the D gene is possibly TRBD1 (6 bases). The sequencing sample was made of blood. This clonotype was obtained from a person aged 18 to 75 in good health. The CDR3 region has the DNA TGCGCCAGCAGTCCCCGGAGAGGGGGGGACTATGGCTACACCTTC. Encoded protein: CASSPRRGGDYGYTF.